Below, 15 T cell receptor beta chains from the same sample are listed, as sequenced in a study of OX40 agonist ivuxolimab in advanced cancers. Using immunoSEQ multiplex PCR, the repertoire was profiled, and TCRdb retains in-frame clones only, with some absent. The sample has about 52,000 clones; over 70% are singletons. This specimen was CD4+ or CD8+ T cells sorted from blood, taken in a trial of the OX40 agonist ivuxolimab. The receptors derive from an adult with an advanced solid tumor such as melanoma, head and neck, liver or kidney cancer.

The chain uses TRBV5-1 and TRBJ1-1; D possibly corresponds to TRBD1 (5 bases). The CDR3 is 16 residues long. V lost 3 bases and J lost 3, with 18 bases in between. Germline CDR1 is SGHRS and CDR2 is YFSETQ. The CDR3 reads CASSYLPQGRDTEAFF. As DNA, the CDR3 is TGCGCCAGCAGCTACCTGCCCCAGGGTAGGGACACTGAAGCTTTCTTT.

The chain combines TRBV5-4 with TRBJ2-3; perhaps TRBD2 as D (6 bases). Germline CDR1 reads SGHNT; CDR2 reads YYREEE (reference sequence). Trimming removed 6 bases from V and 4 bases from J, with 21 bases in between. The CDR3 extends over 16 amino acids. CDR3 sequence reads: CASTVGWGRWADTQYF. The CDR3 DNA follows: TGTGCCAGCACCGTCGGATGGGGGAGGTGGGCAGATACGCAGTATTTT.

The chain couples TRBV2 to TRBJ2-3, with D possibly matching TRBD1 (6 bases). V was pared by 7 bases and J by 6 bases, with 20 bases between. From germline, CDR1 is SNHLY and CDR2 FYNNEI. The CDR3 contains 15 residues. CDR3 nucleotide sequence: TGTGCCAGCAAGGGGACAAGGACGATGGTGGATACGCAGTATTTT. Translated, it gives CASKGTRTMVDTQYF.

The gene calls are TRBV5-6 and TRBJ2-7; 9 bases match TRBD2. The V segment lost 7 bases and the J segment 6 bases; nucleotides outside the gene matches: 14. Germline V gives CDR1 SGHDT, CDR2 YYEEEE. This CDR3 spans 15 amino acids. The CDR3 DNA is TGTGCCAGCCGCATGGTAGCGGGGGCCCCTACCGAGCAGTACGTC. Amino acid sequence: CASRMVAGAPTEQYV.

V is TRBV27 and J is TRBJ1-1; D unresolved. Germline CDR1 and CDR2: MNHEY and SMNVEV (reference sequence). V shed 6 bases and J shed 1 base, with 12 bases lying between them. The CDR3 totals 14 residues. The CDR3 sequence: CASRKELANTEAFF. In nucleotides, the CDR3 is TGTGCCAGCAGAAAAGAACTTGCGAACACTGAAGCTTTCTTT.

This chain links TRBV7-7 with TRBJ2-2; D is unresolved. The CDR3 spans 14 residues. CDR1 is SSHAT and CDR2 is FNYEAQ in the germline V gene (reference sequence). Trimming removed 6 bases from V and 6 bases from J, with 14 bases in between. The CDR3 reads CASRAGVSAGELFF. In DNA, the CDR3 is TGTGCCAGCAGAGCTGGCGTATCTGCCGGGGAGCTGTTTTTT.

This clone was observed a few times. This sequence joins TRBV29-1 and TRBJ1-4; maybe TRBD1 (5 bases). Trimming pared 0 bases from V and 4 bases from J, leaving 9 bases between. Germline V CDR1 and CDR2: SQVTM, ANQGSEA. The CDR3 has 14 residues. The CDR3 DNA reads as TGCAGCGTTGAAGATCCGGGACTTAATGAAAAACTGTTTTTT. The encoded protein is CSVEDPGLNEKLFF.

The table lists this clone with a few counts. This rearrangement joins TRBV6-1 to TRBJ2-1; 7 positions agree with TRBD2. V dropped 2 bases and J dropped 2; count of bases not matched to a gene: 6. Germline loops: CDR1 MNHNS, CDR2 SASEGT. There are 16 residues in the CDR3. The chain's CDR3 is CASSERASGAYNEQFF. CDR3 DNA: TGTGCCAGCAGTGAAAGGGCTAGCGGTGCCTACAATGAGCAGTTCTTC.

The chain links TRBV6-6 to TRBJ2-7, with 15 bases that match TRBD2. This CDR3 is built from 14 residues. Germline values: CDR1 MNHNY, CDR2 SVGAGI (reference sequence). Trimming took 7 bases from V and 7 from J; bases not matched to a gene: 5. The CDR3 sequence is CASMGLAGGGEQYF. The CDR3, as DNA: TGTGCCAGCATGGGACTAGCGGGAGGAGGAGAGCAGTACTTC.

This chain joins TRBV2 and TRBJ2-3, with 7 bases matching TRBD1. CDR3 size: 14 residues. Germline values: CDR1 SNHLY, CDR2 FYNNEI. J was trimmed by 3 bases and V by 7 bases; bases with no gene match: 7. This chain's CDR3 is CASTRTGPTDTQYF. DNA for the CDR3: TGTGCCAGCACCCGGACAGGCCCGACAGATACGCAGTATTTT.

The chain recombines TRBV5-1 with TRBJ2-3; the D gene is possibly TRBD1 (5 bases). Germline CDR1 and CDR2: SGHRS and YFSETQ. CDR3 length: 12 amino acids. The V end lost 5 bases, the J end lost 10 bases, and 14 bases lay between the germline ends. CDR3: CASRGDSLAQYF. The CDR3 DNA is TGCGCCAGCAGAGGTGACAGCTTAGCGCAGTATTTT.

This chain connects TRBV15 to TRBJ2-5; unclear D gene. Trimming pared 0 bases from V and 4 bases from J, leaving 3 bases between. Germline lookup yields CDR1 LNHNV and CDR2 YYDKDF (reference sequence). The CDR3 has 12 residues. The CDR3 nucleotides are TGTGCCACCAGCAGAGATGCAGAGACCCAGTACTTC. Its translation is CATSRDAETQYF.

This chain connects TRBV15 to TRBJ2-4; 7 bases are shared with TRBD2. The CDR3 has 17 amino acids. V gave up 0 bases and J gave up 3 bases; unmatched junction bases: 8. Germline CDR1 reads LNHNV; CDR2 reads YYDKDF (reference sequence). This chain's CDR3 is CATSRDLQSGIKNIQYF. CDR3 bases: TGTGCCACCAGCAGAGATCTTCAAAGCGGGATCAAAAACATTCAGTACTTC.

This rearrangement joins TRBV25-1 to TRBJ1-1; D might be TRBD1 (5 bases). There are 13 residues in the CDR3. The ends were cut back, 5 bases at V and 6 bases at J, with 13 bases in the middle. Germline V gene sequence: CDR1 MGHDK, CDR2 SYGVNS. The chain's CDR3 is CASSLQASAEAFF. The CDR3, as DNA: TGTGCCAGCAGTTTACAGGCTTCGGCTGAAGCTTTCTTT.

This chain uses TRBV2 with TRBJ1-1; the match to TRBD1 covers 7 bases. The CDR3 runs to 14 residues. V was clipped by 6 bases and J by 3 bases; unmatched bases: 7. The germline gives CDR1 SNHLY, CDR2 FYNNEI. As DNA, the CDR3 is TGTGCCAGCAGGGAAAACAGGGGACACACTGAAGCTTTCTTT. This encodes CASRENRGHTEAFF.